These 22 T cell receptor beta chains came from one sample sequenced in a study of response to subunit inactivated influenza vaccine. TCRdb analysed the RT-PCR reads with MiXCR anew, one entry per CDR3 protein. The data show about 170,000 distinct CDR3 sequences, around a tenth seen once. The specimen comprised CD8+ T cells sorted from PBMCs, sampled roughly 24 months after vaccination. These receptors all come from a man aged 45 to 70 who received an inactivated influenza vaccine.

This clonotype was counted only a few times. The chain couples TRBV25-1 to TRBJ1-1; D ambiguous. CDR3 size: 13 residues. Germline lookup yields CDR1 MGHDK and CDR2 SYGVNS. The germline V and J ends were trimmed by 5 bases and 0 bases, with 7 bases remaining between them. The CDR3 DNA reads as TGTGCCAGCAGTATCGGACTGAACACTGAAGCTTTCTTT. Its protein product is CASSIGLNTEAFF.

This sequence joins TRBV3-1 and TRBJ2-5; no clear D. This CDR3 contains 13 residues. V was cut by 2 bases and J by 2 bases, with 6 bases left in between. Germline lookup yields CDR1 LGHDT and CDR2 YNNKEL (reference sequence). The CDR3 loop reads CASSQTLQETQYF. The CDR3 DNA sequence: TGTGCCAGCAGCCAAACGTTACAAGAGACCCAGTACTTC.

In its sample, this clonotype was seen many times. The CDR3 spells CASSLVEGYRGRHEDTGELFF. The CDR3 DNA sequence: TGTGCCAGCAGCTTAGTAGAGGGTTACAGGGGCCGACATGAGGACACCGGGGAGCTGTTTTTT. The chain employs TRBV11-1 and TRBJ2-2; 7 bases line up with TRBD1. This CDR3 has 21 amino acids. V gave up 1 base and J gave up 3 bases; unmatched junction bases: 20. The germline V gene has CDR1 SGHAT and CDR2 FQDESV (reference sequence).

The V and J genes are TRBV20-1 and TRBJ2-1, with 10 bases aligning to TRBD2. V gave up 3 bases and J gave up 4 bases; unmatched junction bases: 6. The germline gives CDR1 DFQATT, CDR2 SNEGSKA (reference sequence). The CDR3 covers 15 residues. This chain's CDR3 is CSARALGLAYNEQFF. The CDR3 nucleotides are TGCAGTGCTAGGGCTCTGGGACTAGCGTACAATGAGCAGTTCTTC.

The CDR3 region has the DNA TGTGCCAGCAGCTCACCGGGACAGGGCCGCTACGAGCAGTACTTC. Its translation is CASSSPGQGRYEQYF. The chain uses TRBV7-9 and TRBJ2-7, with 9 bases fitting TRBD1. The ends lost 4 bases at V and 3 bases at J; junction bases unmatched: 7. This CDR3 comprises 15 residues. Germline V CDR1 and CDR2: SEHNR, FQNEAQ (reference sequence).

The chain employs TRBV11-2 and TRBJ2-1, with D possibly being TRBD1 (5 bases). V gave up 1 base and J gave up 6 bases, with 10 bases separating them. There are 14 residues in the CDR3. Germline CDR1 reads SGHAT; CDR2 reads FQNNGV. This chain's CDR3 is CASSLVARGNEQFF. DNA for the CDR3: TGTGCCAGCAGCTTAGTGGCAAGGGGCAATGAGCAGTTCTTC.

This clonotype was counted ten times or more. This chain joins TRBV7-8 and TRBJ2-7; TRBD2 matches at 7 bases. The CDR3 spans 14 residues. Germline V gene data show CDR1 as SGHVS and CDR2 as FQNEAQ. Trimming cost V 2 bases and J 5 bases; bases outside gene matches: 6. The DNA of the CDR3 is TGTGCCAGCAGCTTATGGGGAGGGCCCCACGAGCAGTACTTC. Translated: CASSLWGGPHEQYF.

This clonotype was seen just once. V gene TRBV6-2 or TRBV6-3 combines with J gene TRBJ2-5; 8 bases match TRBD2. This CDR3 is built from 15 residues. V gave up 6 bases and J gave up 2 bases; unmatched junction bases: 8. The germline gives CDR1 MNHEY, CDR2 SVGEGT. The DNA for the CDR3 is TGTGCCAGCAGCGTCGGGGCTAGCGGGCAAGAGACCCAGTACTTC. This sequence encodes CASSVGASGQETQYF.

The DNA of the CDR3 is TGTGCCAGCAGTGGGCTCACTGAAGCTTTCTTT. It yields the protein CASSGLTEAFF. V is TRBV2 and J is TRBJ1-1, with D unclear. V dropped 4 bases and J dropped 4 bases, with 4 bases sitting between them. Per germline, CDR1 SNHLY and CDR2 FYNNEI. This CDR3 is built from 11 residues.

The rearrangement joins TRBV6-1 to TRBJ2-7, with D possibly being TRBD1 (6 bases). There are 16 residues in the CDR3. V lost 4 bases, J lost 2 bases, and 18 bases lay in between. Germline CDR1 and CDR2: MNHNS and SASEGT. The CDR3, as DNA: TGTGCCAGCAGTGGACCTACAGGGCTATCGGCCTACGAGCAGTACTTC. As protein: CASSGPTGLSAYEQYF.

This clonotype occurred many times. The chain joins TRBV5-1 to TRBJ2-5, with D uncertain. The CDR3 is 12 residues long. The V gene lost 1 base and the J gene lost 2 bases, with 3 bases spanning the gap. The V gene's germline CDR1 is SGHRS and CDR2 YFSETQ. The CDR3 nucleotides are TGCGCCAGCAGCTTGTTACAAGAGACCCAGTACTTC. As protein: CASSLLQETQYF.

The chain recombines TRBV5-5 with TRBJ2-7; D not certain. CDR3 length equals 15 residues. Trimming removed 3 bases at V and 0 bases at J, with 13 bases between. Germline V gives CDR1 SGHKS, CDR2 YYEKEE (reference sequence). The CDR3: CASSWGMSVSYEQYF. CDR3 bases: TGTGCCAGCAGCTGGGGTATGTCGGTCTCCTACGAGCAGTACTTC.

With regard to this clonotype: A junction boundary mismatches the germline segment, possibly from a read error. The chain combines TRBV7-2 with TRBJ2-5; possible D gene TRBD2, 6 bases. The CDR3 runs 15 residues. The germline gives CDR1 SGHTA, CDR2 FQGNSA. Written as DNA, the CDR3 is TGTGCCAGCAGCTCCCCGGGACTTCCCCAAGAGACCCAGTGCTTC. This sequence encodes CASSSPGLPQETQCF.

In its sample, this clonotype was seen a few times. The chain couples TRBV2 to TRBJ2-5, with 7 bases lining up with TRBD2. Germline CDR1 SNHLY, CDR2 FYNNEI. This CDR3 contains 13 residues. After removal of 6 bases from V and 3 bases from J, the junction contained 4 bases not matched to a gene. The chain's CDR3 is CASSVGLEETQYF. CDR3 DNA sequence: TGTGCCAGCAGCGTAGGACTAGAAGAGACCCAGTACTTC.

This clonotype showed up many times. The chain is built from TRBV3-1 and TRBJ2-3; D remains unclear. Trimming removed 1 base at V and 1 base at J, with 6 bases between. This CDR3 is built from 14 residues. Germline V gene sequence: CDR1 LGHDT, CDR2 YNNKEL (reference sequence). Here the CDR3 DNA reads TGTGCCAGCAGCCAAGCCGGCGGCACAGATACGCAGTATTTT. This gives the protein CASSQAGGTDTQYF.

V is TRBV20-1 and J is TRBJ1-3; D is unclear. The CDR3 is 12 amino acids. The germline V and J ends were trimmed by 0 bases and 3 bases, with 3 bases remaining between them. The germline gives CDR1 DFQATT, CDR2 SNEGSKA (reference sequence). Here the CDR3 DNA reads TGCAGTGCTAGAGATCTTGGAAACACCATATATTTT. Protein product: CSARDLGNTIYF.

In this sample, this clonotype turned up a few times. The CDR3 DNA reads as TGCAGTACCATGGGGGGCGCGGACTATGGCTACACCTTC. Translation: CSTMGGADYGYTF. This sequence joins TRBV29-1 and TRBJ1-2; possibly TRBD1 for D (6 bases). The CDR3 spans 13 residues. CDR1 SQVTM and CDR2 ANQGSEA come from the germline V gene.

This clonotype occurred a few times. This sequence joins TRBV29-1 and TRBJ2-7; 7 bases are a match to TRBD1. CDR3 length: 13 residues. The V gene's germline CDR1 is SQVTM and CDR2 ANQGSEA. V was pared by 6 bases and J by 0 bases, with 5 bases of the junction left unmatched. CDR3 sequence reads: CSVATGHSYEQYF. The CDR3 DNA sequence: TGCAGCGTCGCGACAGGGCACTCCTACGAGCAGTACTTC.

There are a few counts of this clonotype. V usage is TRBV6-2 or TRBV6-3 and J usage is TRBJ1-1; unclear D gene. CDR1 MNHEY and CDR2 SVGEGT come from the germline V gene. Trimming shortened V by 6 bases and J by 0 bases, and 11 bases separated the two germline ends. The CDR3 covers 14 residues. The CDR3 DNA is TGTGCCAGCAGGGAAATCTGGGTGAACACTGAAGCTTTCTTT. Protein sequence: CASREIWVNTEAFF.

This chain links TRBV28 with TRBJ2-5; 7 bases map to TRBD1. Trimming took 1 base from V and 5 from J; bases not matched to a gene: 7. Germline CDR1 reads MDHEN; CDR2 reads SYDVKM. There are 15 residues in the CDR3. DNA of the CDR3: TGTGCCAGCAGTTTATCCCGACAGGGAAGGGAGACCCAGTACTTC. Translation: CASSLSRQGRETQYF.

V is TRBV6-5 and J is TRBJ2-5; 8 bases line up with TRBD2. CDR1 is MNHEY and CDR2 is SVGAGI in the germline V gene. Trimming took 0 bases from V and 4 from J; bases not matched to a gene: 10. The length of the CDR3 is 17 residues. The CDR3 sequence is CASSYSLWREAGETQYF. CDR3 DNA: TGTGCCAGCAGTTACTCTTTGTGGCGGGAGGCGGGAGAGACCCAGTACTTC.

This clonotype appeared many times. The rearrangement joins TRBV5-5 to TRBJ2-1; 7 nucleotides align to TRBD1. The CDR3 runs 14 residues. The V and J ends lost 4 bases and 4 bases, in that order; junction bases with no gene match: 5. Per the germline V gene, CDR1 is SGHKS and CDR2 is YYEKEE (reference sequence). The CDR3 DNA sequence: TGTGCCAGCAGCCCGGGACAGCCGTACAATGAGCAGTTCTTC. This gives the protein CASSPGQPYNEQFF.